This TCR beta chain came from a study of T cell responses to AZD1222 COVID-19 vaccine. V dropped 2 bases and J dropped 6 bases, with 7 bases sitting between them. The CDR3 contains 12 residues. The repertoire was sequenced with immunoSEQ multiplex PCR; TCRdb's copy has only in-frame clones and lacks some. The sample lists about 110,000 clones; approximately 90% were seen once. Notes on the study in general: White British ancestry dominated among donors, who included more females, and clonal diversity was possibly underestimated. Close to half of spike-specific TCRs reportedly recognize unmutated variant regions.

Recipients boosted at about 4 weeks or about 12 weeks are pooled. On this clone: No antigen is known for it.

The source material was peripheral blood, sampled 28 days after the second AZD1222 dose. This TCR was recovered from an adult who received the AZD1222 COVID-19 vaccine. The V gene is TRBV12-3 or TRBV12-4, the J gene TRBJ1-2; D not certain. CDR3 in amino acids: CASSLWFHGYTF. The CDR3 DNA is TGTGCCAGCAGTTTATGGTTCCATGGCTACACCTTC.